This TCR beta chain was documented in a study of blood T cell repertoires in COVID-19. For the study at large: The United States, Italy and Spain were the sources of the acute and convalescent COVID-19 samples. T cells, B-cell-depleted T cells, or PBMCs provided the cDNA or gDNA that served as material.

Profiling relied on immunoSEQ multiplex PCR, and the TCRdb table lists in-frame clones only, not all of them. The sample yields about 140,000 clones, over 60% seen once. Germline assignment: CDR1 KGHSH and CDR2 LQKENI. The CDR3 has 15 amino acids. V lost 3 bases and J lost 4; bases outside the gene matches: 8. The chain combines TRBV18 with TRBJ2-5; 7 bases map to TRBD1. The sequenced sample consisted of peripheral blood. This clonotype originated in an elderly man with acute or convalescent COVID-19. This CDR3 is CASSPTGDRAETQYF. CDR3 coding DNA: TGTGCCAGCTCACCCACAGGGGATAGGGCAGAGACCCAGTACTTC.